This T cell receptor beta chain appears in the sequencing data of a study of blood T cell repertoires in COVID-19. Study background: Samples came from the United States, Italy and Spain, spanning acute and convalescent COVID-19.

Authors' processing steps: Amplification of reference gene primers provided the estimated nucleated cell counts. The protocol was immunoSEQ multiplex PCR, while the TCRdb copy is restricted to in-frame clones and leaves out a portion. For V, J and clone size, that table is used; D and trimming come from the DNA. The sample carries 55,000 to 70,000 clones, 70% to 90% recorded once. Clinical history reported by participants formed the basis on which cohorts were assigned. Two negative PCRs, clearance, or symptom resolution had been documented for recovered Cohort 3 donors. The receptor was derived from a woman aged 40 to 55 who had recovered from COVID-19. Specimen: PBMCs or T cells enriched from blood (not recorded which).

CDR3 region: CASSDNSYSGNTIYF. The CDR3 DNA reads TGCGCCAGCAGTGATAACAGCTACTCTGGAAACACCATATATTTT. The rearrangement links TRBV10-1 to TRBJ1-3; D remains ambiguous. Germline-derived CDR1 and CDR2 are WNHNN and SYGVQD (reference sequence). This CDR3 has 15 residues. V gave up 3 bases and J gave up 0 bases, with 9 bases separating them.